Shown below are 21 T cell receptor beta chains from a single sample sequenced in a study of coeliac disease. The table came from immunoSEQ multiplex PCR; TCRdb's copy has only in-frame clones and leaves some out. The sample has approximately 3,800 clones, around 66% seen once. Sample: lymphocytes from the gut lamina propria. These receptors originate from a woman under 40 without celiac disease.

This chain connects TRBV9 to TRBJ2-2, with D possibly TRBD2 on 5 matching bases. The CDR3 covers 14 residues. With 6 bases removed from V and 6 bases from J, the gap between germline ends came to 15 bases. Germline V CDR1 and CDR2: SGDLS, YYNGEE. CDR3 loop: CASTLGMVAGELFF. DNA of the CDR3: TGTGCCAGCACTCTCGGGATGGTGGCCGGGGAGCTGTTTTTT.

The rearrangement links TRBV29-1 to TRBJ2-7, with TRBD2 matching over 12 bases. Germline V lookup: CDR1 SQVTM, CDR2 ANQGSEA. The CDR3 is made up of 16 amino acids. The CDR3 sequence is CSPSGTSGWGVAEQYF. DNA for the CDR3: TGCAGTCCTTCCGGGACTAGCGGGTGGGGCGTGGCAGAGCAGTACTTC.

This sequence joins TRBV2 and TRBJ2-7, with D possibly TRBD1 on 5 matching bases. The CDR3 totals 14 residues. Germline CDR1 is SNHLY and CDR2 is FYNNEI. Trimming stripped 5 bases from V and 7 bases from J, with 18 bases between. As DNA, the CDR3 is TGTGCCAGCAGTCGGACATCCAGGTCGGGTGAGCAGTACTTC. Amino acid sequence: CASSRTSRSGEQYF.

This clone appeared a single time. As DNA, the CDR3 is TGTGCCAGTACATCCGGTCGGGCCAAAAACATTCAGTACTTC. This gives the protein CASTSGRAKNIQYF. J is TRBJ2-4 and V is TRBV19, with no clear D. V was clipped by 7 bases and J by 1 base, with 11 bases between them. CDR1 is LNHDA, CDR2 SQIVND, per germline (reference sequence). This CDR3 is built from 14 residues.

The chain joins TRBV7-9 to TRBJ2-1, with 7 nucleotides matching TRBD1. This CDR3 is built from 15 residues. CDR1 SEHNR and CDR2 FQNEAQ come from the germline V gene (reference sequence). The trim removed 6 bases at V and 7 bases at J, leaving 12 bases unmatched. In nucleotides, the CDR3 is TGTGCCAGCAGTTACCGCCGGGACAGCACAAATGAGCAGTTCTTC. Protein product: CASSYRRDSTNEQFF.

This clone was seen only once. This chain links TRBV9 with TRBJ1-4; the D is unclear. V lost 4 bases to trimming and J lost 5 bases, with 15 bases between them. Germline loops: CDR1 SGDLS, CDR2 YYNGEE. This CDR3 contains 15 residues. CDR3 region: CASSLRRGSNEKLFF. The CDR3 DNA follows: TGTGCCAGCAGCCTCCGCCGGGGATCGAATGAAAAACTGTTTTTT.

The rearrangement joins TRBV30 to TRBJ2-1; a possible D gene is TRBD1 (5 bases). The V and J ends lost 5 bases and 6 bases respectively, with 17 bases between them. There are 14 residues in the CDR3. The germline CDR1 and CDR2 sequences are GTSNPN and SVGIG (reference sequence). This CDR3 reads CAWEKKGSGNEQFF. CDR3 coding DNA: TGTGCCTGGGAAAAAAAGGGGTCAGGCAATGAGCAGTTCTTC.

The chain uses TRBV4-1 and TRBJ1-1, with D possibly matching TRBD1 (5 bases). The CDR3 extends over 16 amino acids. The germline V gene has CDR1 MGHRA and CDR2 YSYEKL. Trimming took 0 bases from V and 5 from J, leaving 16 bases between them. The CDR3 loop is CASSQDLSGAGTEAFF. In DNA, the CDR3 is TGCGCCAGCAGCCAAGATCTAAGTGGGGCAGGAACTGAAGCTTTCTTT.

CDR3 nucleotides: TGTGCCAGCCTCCCAACAGTCCACCCCTCGGGGGAGCAGTACTTC. Its protein product is CASLPTVHPSGEQYF. V gene TRBV18 combines with J gene TRBJ2-7, with D possibly TRBD2 on 5 matching bases. The germline V gene encodes CDR1 KGHSH and CDR2 LQKENI. The CDR3 spans 15 residues. The V gene lost 8 bases and the J gene lost 7 bases, with 24 bases spanning the gap.

This clone has just a few counts. The V call is TRBV10-3, the J call TRBJ1-5, with TRBD1 identical over 7 bases. Trimming removed 8 bases from V and 8 bases from J; junction bases left unmatched: 12. This CDR3 is built from 14 residues. CDR1 is ENHRY and CDR2 is SYGVKD in the germline V gene. The DNA of the CDR3 is TGTGCCATCTGGACGGGGACAGTCCTCGAGCCCCAGCATTTT. This translates into CAIWTGTVLEPQHF.

This chain uses TRBV5-6 with TRBJ2-5; 9 bases line up with TRBD2. V trimming: 5 bases; J trimming: 5 bases; junction bases outside the gene matches: 16. The CDR3 runs 17 residues. CDR1 is SGHDT, CDR2 YYEEEE, per germline. CDR3 DNA sequence: TGTGCCAGCAGAATGAAAGCGGGGGGCCTCCCGCCCGAGACCCAGTACTTC. This codes for CASRMKAGGLPPETQYF.

The V call is TRBV18, the J call TRBJ2-7; D remains unclear. Germline-derived CDR1 and CDR2 are KGHSH and LQKENI. V lost 1 base to trimming and J lost 0 bases, with 10 bases between them. This CDR3 region has 15 residues. This CDR3 reads CASSPRAGFSYEQYF. Written as DNA, the CDR3 is TGTGCCAGCTCACCACGGGCAGGTTTCTCCTACGAGCAGTACTTC.

This rearrangement joins TRBV2 to TRBJ2-5; 9 bases align to TRBD2. The CDR3 is 16 amino acids. V lost 4 bases and J lost 5; bases outside the gene matches: 11. Looked up from germline, CDR1 is SNHLY and CDR2 is FYNNEI. The CDR3 DNA reads as TGTGCCAGCAGTGCCATCCAGCGGGGGGTTGGGGAGACCCAGTACTTC. Its translation is CASSAIQRGVGETQYF.

V gene TRBV11-1 combines with J gene TRBJ2-2; a weak D match, TRBD2 (5 bases). The CDR3 spans 16 residues. The V end lost 5 bases, the J end lost 0 bases, and 13 bases lay between the germline ends. Looked up from germline, CDR1 is SGHAT and CDR2 is FQDESV (reference sequence). DNA for the CDR3: TGTGCCAGCAGCCCTCGGACGGGGACGAACACCGGGGAGCTGTTTTTT. As protein: CASSPRTGTNTGELFF.

The V gene is TRBV2, the J gene TRBJ1-2; possibly TRBD1 for D (6 bases). Per germline, CDR1 SNHLY and CDR2 FYNNEI. The CDR3 consists of 13 residues. Between the trimmed V and J ends, which lost 6 bases and 3 bases, there was a span of 11 bases. CDR3 in DNA: TGTGCCAGCAGCGCGGACAGCTACTATGGCTACACCTTC. Translated, it gives CASSADSYYGYTF.

The chain employs TRBV27 and TRBJ1-1; D remains ambiguous. Germline V gene lookup returns CDR1 MNHEY and CDR2 SMNVEV (reference sequence). The CDR3 is made up of 14 amino acids. V was clipped by 4 bases and J by 1 base, with 10 bases between them. The CDR3 nucleotides read TGTGCCAGCAGTTCTAGGTCCAGGAACACTGAAGCTTTCTTT. Translated: CASSSRSRNTEAFF.

This clone came up a few times. The rearrangement uses TRBV6-6 and TRBJ1-4, with TRBD1 matching over 8 bases. Germline V gives CDR1 MNHNY, CDR2 SVGAGI (reference sequence). V dropped 6 bases and J dropped 4; count of bases not matched to a gene: 7. The CDR3 contains 15 residues. CDR3 DNA sequence: TGTGCCAGCAGCCCAGGGGGCCGAAATAATGAAAAACTGTTTTTT. Translated: CASSPGGRNNEKLFF.

This clone has just one count. This chain links TRBV2 with TRBJ1-4; D unclear. The CDR3 spans 14 residues. Trimming took 4 bases from V and 0 from J, leaving 6 bases between them. Germline loops: CDR1 SNHLY, CDR2 FYNNEI. CDR3 nucleotides: TGTGCCAGCAGTGTCCGGGCAACTAATGAAAAACTGTTTTTT. Protein product: CASSVRATNEKLFF.

Of note for this clone: The junction does not match germline at one end; this may be a read error. The chain recombines TRBV9 with TRBJ2-5, with 13 bases lining up with TRBD2. The CDR3 contains 17 residues. Germline V CDR1 and CDR2: SGDLS, YYNGEE. CDR3 nucleotides: TGTGCCAACAGCGAGAGGACGGGACTAGCGGGACAAGAGACCCAGTACTTC. Encoded protein: CANSERTGLAGQETQYF.

This clone was observed a few times. The chain recombines TRBV5-1 with TRBJ2-7; D is possibly TRBD1 (6 bases). Trimming left V 5 bases short and J 0 bases short, with 15 bases between. This CDR3 contains 15 residues. CDR1 and CDR2 from the germline V gene are SGHRS and YFSETQ. The CDR3 spells CASRMRQDSSYEQYF. In DNA form, the CDR3 reads TGCGCCAGCAGAATGCGACAGGATAGCTCCTACGAGCAGTACTTC.

This chain joins TRBV11-1 and TRBJ2-2; possible D gene TRBD1, 6 bases. The CDR3 covers 15 residues. V was pared by 5 bases and J by 5 bases, with 15 bases between. From germline, CDR1 is SGHAT and CDR2 FQDESV (reference sequence). CDR3 amino acids: CASSPSRDNTGELFF. The CDR3 DNA is TGTGCCAGCAGCCCGTCCCGGGACAATACCGGGGAGCTGTTTTTT.